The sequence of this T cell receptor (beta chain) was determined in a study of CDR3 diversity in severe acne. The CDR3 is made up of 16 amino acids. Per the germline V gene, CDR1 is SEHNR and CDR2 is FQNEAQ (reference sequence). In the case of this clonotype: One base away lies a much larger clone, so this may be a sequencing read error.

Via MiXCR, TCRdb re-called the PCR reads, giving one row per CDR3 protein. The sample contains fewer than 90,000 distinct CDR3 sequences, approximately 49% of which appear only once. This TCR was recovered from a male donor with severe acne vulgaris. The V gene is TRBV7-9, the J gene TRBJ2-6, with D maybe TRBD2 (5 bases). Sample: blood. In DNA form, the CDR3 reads TGTGCCAGCAGCTACGCCGGGATCACTGGGACCAACGTCCTGACTTTC. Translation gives CASSYAGITGTNVLTF.